This is a list of T cell receptor beta chains from one sample in a study of blood T cell repertoires in COVID-19. Profiling relied on immunoSEQ multiplex PCR, and the TCRdb table lists in-frame clones only, not all of them. This sample yields a few hundred thousand clones, of which roughly 84% are seen a single time; around 3% belongs to the top ten. The sequenced sample was PBMCs or T cells enriched from blood (not recorded which). The receptors were gathered from a woman under 40 who had recovered from COVID-19. The CDR3 runs from the conserved cysteine through the conserved F or W. Clone sizes are given selectively: once, few, many, or a class where the clone is expanded.

V gene: TRBV14; clone size: -; J gene: TRBJ1-2; CDR3 protein: CASSQEFVQGAVYGYTF
V gene: TRBV5-1; clone size: -; J gene: TRBJ2-3; CDR3 protein: CASSLVGPADTQYF
V gene: TRBV18; clone size: -; J gene: TRBJ2-3; CDR3 protein: CASSPPYPSDSTDTQYF
V gene: TRBV13; clone size: -; J gene: TRBJ2-5; CDR3 protein: CASSLGPPQETQYF
V gene: TRBV13; clone size: once; J gene: TRBJ1-2; CDR3 protein: CASSLGGRVWGYTF
V gene: TRBV19; clone size: -; J gene: TRBJ1-6; CDR3 protein: CASTNGSSYNSPLHF
V gene: TRBV15; clone size: -; J gene: TRBJ2-1; CDR3 protein: CATSRDSTSGGHLQFF
V gene: TRBV2; clone size: -; J gene: TRBJ2-7; CDR3 protein: CASSDWTGGSYEQYF
V gene: TRBV15; clone size: few; J gene: TRBJ2-2; CDR3 protein: CATSKGDRPGELFF
V gene: TRBV7-9; clone size: -; J gene: TRBJ2-7; CDR3 protein: CASTWGTGEGEQYF
V gene: TRBV4-1; clone size: -; J gene: TRBJ2-7; CDR3 protein: CASSQLDREMGEQYF
V gene: TRBV5-1; clone size: -; J gene: TRBJ2-1; CDR3 protein: CASSLLAGENEQFF
V gene: TRBV7-9; clone size: -; J gene: TRBJ1-4; CDR3 protein: CASSPPAEGFTNEKLFF
V gene: TRBV27; clone size: -; J gene: TRBJ2-2; CDR3 protein: CASSLLPVAPGELFF
V gene: TRBV6-1; clone size: many; J gene: TRBJ1-4; CDR3 protein: CASSEQGTGAEKLFF
V gene: TRBV6-5; clone size: -; J gene: TRBJ1-2; CDR3 protein: CASSYSRQGTGGYTF
V gene: TRBV29-1; clone size: -; J gene: TRBJ2-1; CDR3 protein: CSVFFSGSYEQFF
V gene: TRBV28; clone size: once; J gene: TRBJ2-7; CDR3 protein: CASSFGQFGDEQYF
V gene: TRBV2; clone size: -; J gene: TRBJ2-1; CDR3 protein: CASMAGVLRNEQFF
V gene: TRBV5-1; clone size: -; J gene: TRBJ1-6; CDR3 protein: CASSRGQIGFSNSPLHF
V gene: TRBV5-1; clone size: few; J gene: TRBJ1-6; CDR3 protein: CASSLANRDSPLHF
V gene: TRBV5-1; clone size: -; J gene: TRBJ1-1; CDR3 protein: CASRMPGTTMNTEAFF
V gene: TRBV10-1; clone size: -; J gene: TRBJ2-5; CDR3 protein: CASSESPGQETQYF
V gene: TRBV27; clone size: -; J gene: TRBJ2-5; CDR3 protein: CASMVQHPGAETQYF
V gene: TRBV27; clone size: -; J gene: TRBJ2-6; CDR3 protein: CASSLGSSPGANVLTF
V gene: TRBV15; clone size: -; J gene: TRBJ2-7; CDR3 protein: CATSRDRGGREEGQYF
V gene: TRBV19; clone size: -; J gene: TRBJ1-5; CDR3 protein: CASRPIQGARQPQHF
V gene: TRBV20-1; clone size: -; J gene: TRBJ2-7; CDR3 protein: CSARVEGEQYF
V gene: TRBV19; clone size: -; J gene: TRBJ1-1; CDR3 protein: CASSTPKTGNTEAFF
V gene: TRBV27; clone size: -; J gene: TRBJ2-3; CDR3 protein: CASSLTGNPRQGFTDTQYF
V gene: TRBV27; clone size: -; J gene: TRBJ2-5; CDR3 protein: CASSLAHQETQYF
V gene: TRBV3-1/TRBV3-2; clone size: -; J gene: TRBJ1-1; CDR3 protein: CASSQGMGSGDNTEAFF
V gene: TRBV11-3; clone size: -; J gene: TRBJ2-1; CDR3 protein: CASSVAGGHNEQFF
V gene: TRBV4-1; clone size: -; J gene: TRBJ1-5; CDR3 protein: CASSPVGSNQPQHF
V gene: TRBV10-1; clone size: -; J gene: TRBJ1-1; CDR3 protein: CASSDHGTGGTEAFF
V gene: TRBV10-3; clone size: -; J gene: TRBJ1-1; CDR3 protein: CAISRRENTEAFF
V gene: TRBV13; clone size: -; J gene: TRBJ1-1; CDR3 protein: CASTLRDRGLMNTEAFF
V gene: TRBV15; clone size: -; J gene: TRBJ2-7; CDR3 protein: CATSREANYEQYF
V gene: TRBV7-9; clone size: -; J gene: TRBJ1-5; CDR3 protein: CASSSAGQPQHF
V gene: TRBV30; clone size: -; J gene: TRBJ1-1; CDR3 protein: CAWNRGNTEAFF
V gene: TRBV28; clone size: -; J gene: TRBJ1-5; CDR3 protein: CASSPGQGTQPQHF
V gene: TRBV7-2; clone size: -; J gene: TRBJ2-7; CDR3 protein: CASSPNSPEQYF
V gene: TRBV4-1; clone size: -; J gene: TRBJ1-5; CDR3 protein: CASSQQHRSNQPQHF
V gene: TRBV7-9; clone size: -; J gene: TRBJ2-3; CDR3 protein: CASSLTGTSGRRLDTQYF
V gene: TRBV2; clone size: -; J gene: TRBJ2-1; CDR3 protein: CASSSSVNEQFF
V gene: TRBV5-1; clone size: few; J gene: TRBJ2-7; CDR3 protein: CASSPQGTSYEQYF
V gene: TRBV2; clone size: -; J gene: TRBJ1-5; CDR3 protein: CASTDRGRQPQHF
V gene: TRBV6-1; clone size: -; J gene: TRBJ1-5; CDR3 protein: CASSEARQLGASSRNQPQHF
V gene: TRBV5-1; clone size: -; J gene: TRBJ2-5; CDR3 protein: CASSSAGQQETQYF